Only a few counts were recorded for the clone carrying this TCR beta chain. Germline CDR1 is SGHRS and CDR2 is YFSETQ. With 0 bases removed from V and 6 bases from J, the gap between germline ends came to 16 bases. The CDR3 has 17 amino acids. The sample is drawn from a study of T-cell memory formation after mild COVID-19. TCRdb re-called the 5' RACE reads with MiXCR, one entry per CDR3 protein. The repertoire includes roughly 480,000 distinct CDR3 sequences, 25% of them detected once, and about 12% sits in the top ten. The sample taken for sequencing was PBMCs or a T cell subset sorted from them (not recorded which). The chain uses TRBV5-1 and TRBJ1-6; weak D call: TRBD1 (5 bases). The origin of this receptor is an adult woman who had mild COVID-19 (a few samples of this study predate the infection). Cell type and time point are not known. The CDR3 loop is CASSLVVGAAGNSPLHF. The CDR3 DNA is TGCGCCAGCAGCTTGGTGGTCGGGGCGGCGGGTAATTCACCCCTCCACTTT.